This record looks at one TCR beta chain sequence and its context. What it binds is not known. The PCR ran on 60 Vbeta and 13 Jbeta primers. Original data processing: Around 10 million shared chains were among approximately 80 million unique TCR beta chains counted in a later analysis. Assay used: immunoSEQ multiplex PCR; TCRdb lists only in-frame clones, some missing. V and J calls and clone size are copied from that table; D and trimming were computed from the DNA. In the table there are about 89,000 clones, less than 80% of which are singletons. These data belong to a study of cytomegalovirus exposure and HLA in healthy donors. Trimming took 6 bases from V and 8 from J, leaving 13 bases between them. CDR1 SGHTA and CDR2 FQGNSA come from the germline V gene. This CDR3 is built from 12 residues. General observations from the study: It is likely that the observed cluster of highly shared sequence variants was a sequencing artifact.

Each donor was nominally healthy when sampled (though unrecorded immune exposures were likely). Sequencing used PBMCs. The chain recombines TRBV7-2 with TRBJ1-2; D may be TRBD1 (5 bases). This sequence was found in a male donor in good health and CMV-seronegative. For the CDR3, the DNA is TGTGCCAGCAGATCGGGGGTGTTAGGCTACACCTTC. Translated: CASRSGVLGYTF.